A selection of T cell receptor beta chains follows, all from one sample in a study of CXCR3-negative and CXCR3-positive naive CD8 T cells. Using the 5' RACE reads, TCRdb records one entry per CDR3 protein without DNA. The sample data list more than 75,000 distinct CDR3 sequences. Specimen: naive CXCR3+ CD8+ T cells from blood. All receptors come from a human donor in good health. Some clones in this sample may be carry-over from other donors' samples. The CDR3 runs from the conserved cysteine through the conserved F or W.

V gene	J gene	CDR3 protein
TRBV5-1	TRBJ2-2	CASSGTARDIQWTGELFF
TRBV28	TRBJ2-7	CAGSAGDQQYF
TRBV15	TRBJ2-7	CATSRVRTLPDEQYF
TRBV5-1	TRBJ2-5	CASTPSGGAGETQYF
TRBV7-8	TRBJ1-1	CASSWTVLNTEAFF
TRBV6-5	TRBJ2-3	CASSVTSGGSDTQYF
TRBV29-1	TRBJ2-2	CSVDSGNTGELFF
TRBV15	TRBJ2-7	CATSRGLAGEQYF
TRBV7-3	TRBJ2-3	CASSPGGLGLDTQYF
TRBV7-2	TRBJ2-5	CASSTTDREPTETQYF
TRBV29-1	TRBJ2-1	CSVDGISGGFSSYNEQFF
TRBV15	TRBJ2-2	CATSTNLAGGNTGELFF
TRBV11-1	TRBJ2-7	CASSLVGQGSYEQYF
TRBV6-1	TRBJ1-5	CASNSGILSNQPQHF
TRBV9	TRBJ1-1	CASSEPRGAEAFF
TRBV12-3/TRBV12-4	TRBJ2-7	CASSPPAQHSYEQYF
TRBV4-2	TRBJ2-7	CASSTDYYEQYF
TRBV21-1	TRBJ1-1	CASSITGDRNTEAFF
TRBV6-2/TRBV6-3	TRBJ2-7	CASTDGTGNYEQYF
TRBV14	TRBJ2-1	CASSQVSSPDEQFF
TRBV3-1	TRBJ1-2	CASSPRDRVDGYTF
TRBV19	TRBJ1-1	CASTTSGRINTEAFF
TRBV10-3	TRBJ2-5	CAISERVAGFKETQYF
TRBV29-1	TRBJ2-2	CSVQAENTGELFF
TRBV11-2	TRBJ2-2	CASSLSPGHRELFF
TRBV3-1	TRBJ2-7	CASSPQNRKAYEQYF
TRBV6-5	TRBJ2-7	CASSYSGQGFDEQYF
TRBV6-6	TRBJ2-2	CASSYPTNTGELFF
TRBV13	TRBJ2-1	CASSSRLAATFF
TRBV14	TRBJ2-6	CASSQGYSGANVLTF
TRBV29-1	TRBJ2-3	CSVYRSGGATDTQYF
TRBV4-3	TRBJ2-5	CASSRIGASVQETQYF
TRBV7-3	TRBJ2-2	CASSLGFDTGELFF
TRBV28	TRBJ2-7	CASSLGGDYEQYF
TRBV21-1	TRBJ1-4	CASSKEGTGRGSNDEKLFF
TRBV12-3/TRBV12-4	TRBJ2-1	CASRDPYNEQFF
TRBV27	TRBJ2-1	CASSLTPYNEQFF
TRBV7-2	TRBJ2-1	CASSFTAGGVNEQFF
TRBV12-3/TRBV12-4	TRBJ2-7	CASTPGGTGSSYEQYF
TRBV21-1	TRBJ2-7	CASSRLRGREQYF
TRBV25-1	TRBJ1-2	CASSEYFTGQGPNYGYTF
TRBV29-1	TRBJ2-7	CSVETGGSYEQYF
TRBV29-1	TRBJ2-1	CSVGRGSSPYNEQFF
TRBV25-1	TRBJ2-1	CASSLCADNEQFF
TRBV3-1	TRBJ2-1	CASSPQSGVSSYNEQFF
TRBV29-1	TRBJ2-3	CSADLAGTDTQYF
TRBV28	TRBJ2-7	CASSPTLVSGQGYEQYF
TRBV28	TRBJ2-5	CASSQGGRVQETQYF
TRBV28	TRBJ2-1	CASSLDRGFNNEQFF
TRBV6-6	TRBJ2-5	CASSYREQETQYF
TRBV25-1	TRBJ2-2	CASSEWVANTGELFF
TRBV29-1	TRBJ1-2	CSVVGGETPNYGYTF
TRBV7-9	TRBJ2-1	CASSETTSFNEQFF
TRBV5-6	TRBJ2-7	CASSSETLSYEQYF
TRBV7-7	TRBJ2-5	CASSQTGNQETQYF
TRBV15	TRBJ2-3	CATSRFGLAGTEDTQYF
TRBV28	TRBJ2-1	CASSLGGGPGNEQFF
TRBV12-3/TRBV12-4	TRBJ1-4	CASTSDGEKLFF
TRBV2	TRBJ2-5	CASSDGETQYF